Listed here are 23 T cell receptor beta chains from one sample, sequenced in a study of control samples from healthy donors and cancer patients. Clones were sequenced by immunoSEQ multiplex PCR, and TCRdb holds only the in-frame ones, with some missing. Counted here are around 200,000 clones, 91% occurring once; the ten biggest clones make up roughly 1.6%. Sequencing used blood. All receptors come from a woman under 40 in good health.

The genes are TRBV12-3 or TRBV12-4 and TRBJ2-7, with D hard to call. The CDR3 extends over 13 amino acids. V was cut by 5 bases and J by 2 bases, with 10 bases left in between. The DNA for the CDR3 is TGTGCCAGCAGTCCGGACCGACCCTACGAGCAGTACTTC. Its translation is CASSPDRPYEQYF.

The chain joins TRBV19 to TRBJ1-6; D gene unclear. Trimming shortened V by 2 bases and J by 3 bases, and 5 bases separated the two germline ends. Germline V gene sequence: CDR1 LNHDA, CDR2 SQIVND (reference sequence). The CDR3 extends over 14 amino acids. In DNA form, the CDR3 reads TGTGCCAGTAGTATACAGGACTATAATTCACCCCTCCACTTT. It codes for CASSIQDYNSPLHF.

The chain uses TRBV2 and TRBJ1-5; D remains ambiguous. The CDR3 sequence is 15 residues long. V lost 1 base, J lost 3 bases, and 10 bases lay in between. The germline CDR1 and CDR2 sequences are SNHLY and FYNNEI. The CDR3 sequence: CASSEGRGFNQPQHF. CDR3 nucleotides: TGTGCCAGCAGTGAAGGGAGAGGTTTCAATCAGCCCCAGCATTTT.

The gene calls are TRBV10-3 and TRBJ1-3, with 7 bases identical to TRBD1. The junction had 4 bases not matched to a gene; V was cut back by 2 bases and J by 6 bases. CDR1 is ENHRY and CDR2 is SYGVKD in the germline V gene. CDR3 size: 14 residues. The CDR3 here is CAISEPGGTNTIYF. CDR3 in DNA: TGTGCCATCAGTGAGCCAGGGGGTACAAACACCATATATTTT.

This rearrangement joins TRBV9 to TRBJ2-2; tentative D call: TRBD1 (6 bases). The CDR3 runs 16 residues. Germline V gives CDR1 SGDLS, CDR2 YYNGEE. Trimming took 0 bases from V and 3 from J, leaving 12 bases between them. As DNA, the CDR3 is TGTGCCAGCAGCGTAGCTCAGGGGTTGGACACCGGGGAGCTGTTTTTT. This encodes CASSVAQGLDTGELFF.

The chain recombines TRBV18 with TRBJ2-5, with a weak D call TRBD2 (5 bases). Germline values: CDR1 KGHSH, CDR2 LQKENI. CDR3 length: 14 residues. Trimming took 4 bases from V and 1 from J, leaving 10 bases between them. CDR3 DNA: TGTGCCAGCTCACGCGGCCGGGGCCAAGAGACCCAGTACTTC. As protein: CASSRGRGQETQYF. Supplemented by reference TRBV18 and TRBJ2-5, the full variable domain reads NAGVMQNPRHLVRRRGQEARLRCSPMKGHSHVYWYRQLPEEGLKFMVYLQKENIIDESGMPKERFSAEFPKEGPSILRIQQVVRGDSAAYFCASSRGRGQETQYFGPGTRLLVL.

The count of this clone is one. The chain joins TRBV30 to TRBJ1-5; D call uncertain. This CDR3 has 13 residues. V was cut by 2 bases and J by 0 bases, with 5 bases left in between. Germline V gives CDR1 GTSNPN, CDR2 SVGIG (reference sequence). CDR3 sequence: CAWSHYSNQPQHF. The CDR3 nucleotides read TGTGCCTGGAGTCACTATAGCAATCAGCCCCAGCATTTT.

V is TRBV9 and J is TRBJ2-1; maybe TRBD2 (5 bases). The V and J ends lost 0 bases and 2 bases respectively, with 12 bases between them. There are 16 residues in the CDR3. The V gene's germline CDR1 is SGDLS and CDR2 YYNGEE. The CDR3 sequence is CASSVVGGGTYNEQFF. CDR3 DNA: TGTGCCAGCAGCGTAGTGGGCGGAGGTACCTACAATGAGCAGTTCTTC.

The rearrangement links TRBV28 to TRBJ1-6; D unresolved. CDR3 length equals 13 residues. V lost 2 bases, J lost 7 bases, and 6 bases lay in between. Germline assignment: CDR1 MDHEN and CDR2 SYDVKM. The CDR3 is CASSLRENSPLHF. The CDR3 DNA reads as TGTGCCAGCAGTTTAAGGGAGAATTCACCCCTCCACTTT.

The rearrangement links TRBV19 to TRBJ1-2; no clear D gene. The V gene's germline CDR1 is LNHDA and CDR2 SQIVND (reference sequence). Trimming removed 4 bases at V and 4 bases at J, with 7 bases between. The CDR3 totals 12 residues. This CDR3 reads CASSRAGYGYTF. The DNA of the CDR3 is TGTGCCAGTAGTAGGGCTGGCTATGGCTACACCTTC.

The CDR3 loop is CASSFYRATEAFF. The DNA for the CDR3 is TGTGCCAGCAGTTTTTACAGGGCCACTGAAGCTTTCTTT. The chain employs TRBV12-3 or TRBV12-4 and TRBJ1-1; D is possibly TRBD1 (6 bases). V was clipped by 3 bases and J by 4 bases, with 9 bases between them. CDR3 size: 13 residues.

The rearrangement joins TRBV12-3 or TRBV12-4 to TRBJ1-2; 7 bases are a match to TRBD1. This CDR3 spans 12 amino acids. The V and J ends lost 6 bases and 4 bases, in that order; junction bases with no gene match: 2. DNA of the CDR3: TGTGCCAGCAGACAGGGGCCCTATGGCTACACCTTC. Amino acid sequence: CASRQGPYGYTF.

V and J are TRBV3-1 (or the pseudogene TRBV3-2) and TRBJ2-2; 11 bases match TRBD2. The V gene's germline CDR1 is LGHDT and CDR2 YNNKEL (reference sequence). The CDR3 has 17 amino acids. V shed 3 bases, J shed 1 base, and the junction held 4 bases outside the gene matches. CDR3 protein: CASSHRLAGRNTGELFF. The CDR3 nucleotides read TGTGCCAGCAGCCACCGACTAGCGGGAAGGAACACCGGGGAGCTGTTTTTT.

V usage is TRBV6-2 or TRBV6-3 and J usage is TRBJ1-1; no definite D call. V shed 2 bases and J shed 5 bases, with 3 bases lying between them. Germline lookup yields CDR1 MNHEY and CDR2 SVGEGT. The CDR3 has 11 amino acids. The DNA for the CDR3 is TGTGCCAGCAGTTACGGGACTGAAGCTTTCTTT. This gives the protein CASSYGTEAFF.

The V gene is TRBV6-2 or TRBV6-3, the J gene TRBJ2-1, with 13 nucleotides matching TRBD2. The CDR3 contains 15 residues. Germline V gives CDR1 MNHEY, CDR2 SVGEGT. Losses at the gene ends were 5 bases for V and 4 bases for J; bases not matched to a gene: 2. In DNA, the CDR3 is TGTGCCAGCAGTCGGACTAGCGGGGGATACAATGAGCAGTTCTTC. Its protein product is CASSRTSGGYNEQFF.

This rearrangement joins TRBV12-3 or TRBV12-4 to TRBJ1-2; D not certain. The V end was cut by 5 bases, the J end by 5 bases, with 6 bases between. There are 11 residues in the CDR3. CDR3 in amino acids: CASSILYGYTF. The CDR3 DNA reads TGTGCCAGCAGTATCCTTTATGGCTACACCTTC.

This sequence joins TRBV9 and TRBJ2-1; 16 bases map to TRBD2. This CDR3 region has 16 residues. The J segment lost 6 bases and the V segment lost 4 bases, leaving 4 bases of the junction unmatched. Germline V lookup: CDR1 SGDLS, CDR2 YYNGEE. CDR3 in DNA: TGTGCCAGCAGCCCCGGGACTAGCGGGAGGGCCAATGAGCAGTTCTTC. This encodes CASSPGTSGRANEQFF.

The chain uses TRBV29-1 and TRBJ1-5; 7 nucleotides agree with TRBD1. The V segment lost 4 bases and the J segment 2 bases; nucleotides outside the gene matches: 2. CDR3 length: 13 residues. Germline V gives CDR1 SQVTM, CDR2 ANQGSEA. The CDR3 here is CSVADRGNQPQHF. CDR3 DNA: TGCAGCGTTGCCGACAGGGGCAATCAGCCCCAGCATTTT.

Details on this clone: The same CDR3 can be traced to other DNA sequences in this sample. The V call is TRBV7-2, the J call TRBJ1-2; 9 positions match TRBD1. V gave up 3 bases and J gave up 2 bases; unmatched junction bases: 1. Germline lookup yields CDR1 SGHTA and CDR2 FQGNSA. The CDR3 sequence is 14 residues long. In DNA, the CDR3 is TGTGCCAGCAGCTTGGACAGGGGAAACTATGGCTACACCTTC. Translating it yields CASSLDRGNYGYTF. The variable domain in full, with the rest retrieved from reference TRBV7-2 and TRBJ1-2, is GAGVSQSPSNKVTEKGKDVELRCDPISGHTALYWYRQSLGQGLEFLIYFQGNSAPDKSGLPSDRFSAERTGGSVSTLTIQRTQQEDSAVYLCASSLDRGNYGYTFGSGTRLTVV.

This rearrangement joins TRBV5-1 to TRBJ1-1; D uncertain. Germline V gene sequence: CDR1 SGHRS, CDR2 YFSETQ. The CDR3 is 14 residues long. Trimming pared 1 base from V and 1 base from J, leaving 8 bases between. CDR3 loop: CASSLRAGNTEAFF. CDR3 DNA sequence: TGCGCCAGCAGCTTGAGGGCGGGGAACACTGAAGCTTTCTTT.

V and J are TRBV19 and TRBJ2-2; D gene uncertain. The V end lost 4 bases, the J end lost 3 bases, and 6 bases lay between the germline ends. The CDR3 totals 13 residues. Per the germline V gene, CDR1 is LNHDA and CDR2 is SQIVND (reference sequence). CDR3 nucleotide sequence: TGTGCCAGTAGTACGACTTACACCGGGGAGCTGTTTTTT. Translated: CASSTTYTGELFF.

The chain combines TRBV9 with TRBJ2-2, with D unclear. The V and J ends lost 0 bases and 4 bases respectively, with 4 bases between them. The CDR3 runs to 13 residues. CDR1 is SGDLS, CDR2 YYNGEE, per germline. The CDR3 nucleotides read TGTGCCAGCAGCGTAGGGGCCACCGGGGAGCTGTTTTTT. It encodes CASSVGATGELFF.

CDR3: CASSQDLGNEQFF. CDR3 in DNA: TGCGCCAGCAGCCAAGATCTCGGCAATGAGCAGTTCTTC. The rearrangement joins TRBV4-3 to TRBJ2-1; no clear D gene. Per the germline V gene, CDR1 is LGHNA and CDR2 is YSLEER. The V end was cut by 0 bases, the J end by 6 bases, with 6 bases between. This CDR3 contains 13 residues.